This T cell receptor beta chain was recovered during a study of CD8 T cells in Susac syndrome. It was with random hexamers that roughly 0.5 to 1 ug RNA was reverse transcribed. TCRdb independently ran MiXCR on the immunoSEQ multiplex PCR reads; one entry per CDR3 protein. The data show fewer than 250,000 distinct CDR3 sequences, about 94% seen once. Sequencing targeted TCR beta in blood CD8+ and CD4+ T cells. Germline CDR1 is SEHNR and CDR2 is FQNEAQ (reference sequence). J was trimmed by 10 bases and V by 4 bases; bases with no gene match: 9. There are 14 residues in the CDR3. This sequence originates from a human donor with multiple sclerosis. The chain joins TRBV7-9 to TRBJ2-1, with 8 bases that match TRBD1. Specimen: CD8+ T cells from PBMCs. The CDR3 reads CASSSGTGSQEQFF. CDR3 bases: TGTGCCAGCAGCTCGGGGACAGGATCCCAGGAGCAGTTCTTC.